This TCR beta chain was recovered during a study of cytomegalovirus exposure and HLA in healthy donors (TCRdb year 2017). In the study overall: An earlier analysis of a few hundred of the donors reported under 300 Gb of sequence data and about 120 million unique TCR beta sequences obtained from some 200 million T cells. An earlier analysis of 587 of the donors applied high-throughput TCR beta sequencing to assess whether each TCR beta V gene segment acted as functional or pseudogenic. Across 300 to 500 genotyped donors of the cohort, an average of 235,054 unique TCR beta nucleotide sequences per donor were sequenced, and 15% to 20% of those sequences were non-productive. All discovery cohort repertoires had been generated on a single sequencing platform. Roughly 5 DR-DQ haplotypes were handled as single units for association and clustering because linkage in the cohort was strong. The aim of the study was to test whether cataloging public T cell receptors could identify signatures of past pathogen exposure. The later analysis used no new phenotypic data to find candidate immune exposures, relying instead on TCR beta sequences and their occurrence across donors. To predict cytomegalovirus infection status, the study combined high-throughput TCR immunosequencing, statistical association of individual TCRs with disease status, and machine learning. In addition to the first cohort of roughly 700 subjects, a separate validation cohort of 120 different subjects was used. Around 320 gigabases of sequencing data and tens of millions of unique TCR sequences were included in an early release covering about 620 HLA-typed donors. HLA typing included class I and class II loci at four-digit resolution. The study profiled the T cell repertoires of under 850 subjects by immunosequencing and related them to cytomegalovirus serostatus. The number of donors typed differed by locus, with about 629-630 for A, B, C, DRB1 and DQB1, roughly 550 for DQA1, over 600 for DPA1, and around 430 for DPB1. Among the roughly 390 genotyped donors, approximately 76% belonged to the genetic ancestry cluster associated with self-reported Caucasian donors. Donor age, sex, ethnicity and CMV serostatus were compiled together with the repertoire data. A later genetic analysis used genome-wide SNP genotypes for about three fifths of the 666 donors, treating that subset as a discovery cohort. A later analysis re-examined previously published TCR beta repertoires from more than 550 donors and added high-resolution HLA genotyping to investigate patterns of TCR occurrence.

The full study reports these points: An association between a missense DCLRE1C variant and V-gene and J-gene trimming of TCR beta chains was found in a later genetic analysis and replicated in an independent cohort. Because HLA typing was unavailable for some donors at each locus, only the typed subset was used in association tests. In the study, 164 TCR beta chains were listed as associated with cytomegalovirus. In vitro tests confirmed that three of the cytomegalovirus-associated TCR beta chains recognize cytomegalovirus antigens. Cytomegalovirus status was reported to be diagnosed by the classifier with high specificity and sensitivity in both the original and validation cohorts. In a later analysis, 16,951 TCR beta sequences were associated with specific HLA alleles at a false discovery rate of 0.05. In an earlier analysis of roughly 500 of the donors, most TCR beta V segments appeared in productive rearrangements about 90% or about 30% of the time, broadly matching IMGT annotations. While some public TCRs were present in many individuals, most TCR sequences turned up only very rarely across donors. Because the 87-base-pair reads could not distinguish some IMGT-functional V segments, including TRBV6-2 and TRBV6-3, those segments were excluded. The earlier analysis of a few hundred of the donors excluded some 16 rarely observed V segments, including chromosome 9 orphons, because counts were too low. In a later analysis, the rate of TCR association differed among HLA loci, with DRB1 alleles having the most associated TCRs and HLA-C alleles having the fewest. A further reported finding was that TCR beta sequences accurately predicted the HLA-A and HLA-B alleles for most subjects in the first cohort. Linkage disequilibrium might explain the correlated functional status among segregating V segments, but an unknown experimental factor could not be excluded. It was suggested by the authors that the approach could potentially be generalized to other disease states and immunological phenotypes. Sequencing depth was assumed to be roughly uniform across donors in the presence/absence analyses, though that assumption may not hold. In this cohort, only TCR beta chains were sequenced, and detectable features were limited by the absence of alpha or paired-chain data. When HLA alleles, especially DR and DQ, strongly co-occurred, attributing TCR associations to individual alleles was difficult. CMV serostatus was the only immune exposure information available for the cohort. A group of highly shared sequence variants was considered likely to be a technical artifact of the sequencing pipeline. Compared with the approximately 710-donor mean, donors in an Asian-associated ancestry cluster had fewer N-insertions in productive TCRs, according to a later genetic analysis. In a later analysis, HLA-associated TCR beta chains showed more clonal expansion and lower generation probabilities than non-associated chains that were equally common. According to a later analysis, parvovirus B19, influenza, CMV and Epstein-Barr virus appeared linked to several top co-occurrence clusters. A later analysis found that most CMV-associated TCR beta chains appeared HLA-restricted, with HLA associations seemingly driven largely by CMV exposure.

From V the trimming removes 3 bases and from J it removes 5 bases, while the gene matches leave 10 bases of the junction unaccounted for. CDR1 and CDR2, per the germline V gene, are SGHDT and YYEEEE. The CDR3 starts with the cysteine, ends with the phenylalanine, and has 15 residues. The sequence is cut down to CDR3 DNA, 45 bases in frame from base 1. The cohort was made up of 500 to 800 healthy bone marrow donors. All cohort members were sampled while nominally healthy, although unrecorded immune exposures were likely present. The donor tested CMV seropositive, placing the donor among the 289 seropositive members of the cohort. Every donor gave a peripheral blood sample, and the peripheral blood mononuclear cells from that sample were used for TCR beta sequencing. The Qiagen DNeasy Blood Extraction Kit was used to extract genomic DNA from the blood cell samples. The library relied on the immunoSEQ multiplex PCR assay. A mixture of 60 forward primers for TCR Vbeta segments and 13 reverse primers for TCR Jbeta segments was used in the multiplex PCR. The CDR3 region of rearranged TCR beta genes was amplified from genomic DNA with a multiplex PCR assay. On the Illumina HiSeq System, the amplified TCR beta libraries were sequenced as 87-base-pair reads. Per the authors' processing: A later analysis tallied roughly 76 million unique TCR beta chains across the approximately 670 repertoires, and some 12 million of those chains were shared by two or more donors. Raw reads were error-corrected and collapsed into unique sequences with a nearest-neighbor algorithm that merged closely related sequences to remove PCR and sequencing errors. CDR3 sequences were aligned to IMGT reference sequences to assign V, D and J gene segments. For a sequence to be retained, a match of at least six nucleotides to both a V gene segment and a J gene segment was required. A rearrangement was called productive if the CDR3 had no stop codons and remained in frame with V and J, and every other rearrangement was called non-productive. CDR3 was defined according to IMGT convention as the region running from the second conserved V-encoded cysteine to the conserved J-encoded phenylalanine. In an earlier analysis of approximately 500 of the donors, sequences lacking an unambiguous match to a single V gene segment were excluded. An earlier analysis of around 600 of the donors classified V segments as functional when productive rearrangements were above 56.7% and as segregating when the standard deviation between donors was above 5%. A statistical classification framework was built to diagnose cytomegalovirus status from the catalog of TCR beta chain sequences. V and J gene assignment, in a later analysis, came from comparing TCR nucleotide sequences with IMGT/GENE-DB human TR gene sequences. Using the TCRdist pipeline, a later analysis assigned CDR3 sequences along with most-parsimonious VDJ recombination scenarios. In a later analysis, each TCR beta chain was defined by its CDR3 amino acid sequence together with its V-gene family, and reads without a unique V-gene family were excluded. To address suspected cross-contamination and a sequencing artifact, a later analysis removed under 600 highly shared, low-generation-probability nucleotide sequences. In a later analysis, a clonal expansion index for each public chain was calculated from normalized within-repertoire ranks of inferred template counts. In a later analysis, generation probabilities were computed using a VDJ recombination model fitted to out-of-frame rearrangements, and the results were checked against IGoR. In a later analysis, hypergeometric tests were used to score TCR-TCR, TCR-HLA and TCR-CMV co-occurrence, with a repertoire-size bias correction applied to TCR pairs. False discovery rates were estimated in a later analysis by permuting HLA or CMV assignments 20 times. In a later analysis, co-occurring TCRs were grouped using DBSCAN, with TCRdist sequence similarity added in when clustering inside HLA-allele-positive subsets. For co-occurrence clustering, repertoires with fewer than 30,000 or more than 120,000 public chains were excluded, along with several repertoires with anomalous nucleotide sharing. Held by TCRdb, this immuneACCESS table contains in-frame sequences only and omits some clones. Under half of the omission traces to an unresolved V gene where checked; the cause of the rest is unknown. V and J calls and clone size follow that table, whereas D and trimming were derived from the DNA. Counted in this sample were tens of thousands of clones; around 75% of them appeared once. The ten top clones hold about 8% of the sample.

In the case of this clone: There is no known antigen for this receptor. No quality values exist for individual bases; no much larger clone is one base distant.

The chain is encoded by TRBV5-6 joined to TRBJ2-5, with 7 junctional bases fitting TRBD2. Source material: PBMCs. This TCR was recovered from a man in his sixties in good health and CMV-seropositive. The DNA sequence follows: TGTGCCAGCAGCTCCTTGGATCTGGGGGGGGAGACCCAGTACTTC. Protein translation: CASSSLDLGGETQYF.